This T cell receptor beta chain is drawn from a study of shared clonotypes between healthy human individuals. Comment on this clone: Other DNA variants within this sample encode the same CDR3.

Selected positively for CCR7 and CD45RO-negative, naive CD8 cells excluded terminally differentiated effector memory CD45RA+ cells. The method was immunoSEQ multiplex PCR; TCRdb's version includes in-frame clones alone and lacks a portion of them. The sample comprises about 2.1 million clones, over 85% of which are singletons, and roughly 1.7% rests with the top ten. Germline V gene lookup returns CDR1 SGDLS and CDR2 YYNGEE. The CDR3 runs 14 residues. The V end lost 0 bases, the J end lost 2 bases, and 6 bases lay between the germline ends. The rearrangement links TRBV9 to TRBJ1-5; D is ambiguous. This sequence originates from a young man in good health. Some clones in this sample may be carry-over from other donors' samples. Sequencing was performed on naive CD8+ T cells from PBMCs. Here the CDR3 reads CASSVGGGNQPQHF. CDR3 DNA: TGTGCCAGCAGCGTAGGTGGTGGCAATCAGCCCCAGCATTTT.